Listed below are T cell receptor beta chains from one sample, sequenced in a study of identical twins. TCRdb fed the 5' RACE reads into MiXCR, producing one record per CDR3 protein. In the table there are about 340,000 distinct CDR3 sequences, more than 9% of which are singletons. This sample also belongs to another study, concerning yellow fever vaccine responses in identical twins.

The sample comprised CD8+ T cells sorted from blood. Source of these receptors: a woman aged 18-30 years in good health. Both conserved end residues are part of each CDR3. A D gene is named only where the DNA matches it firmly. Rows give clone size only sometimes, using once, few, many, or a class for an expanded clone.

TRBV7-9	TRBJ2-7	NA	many	CASAAGYEQYF	TGTGCCAGCGCGGCAGGCTACGAGCAGTACTTC
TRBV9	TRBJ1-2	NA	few	CASSAQGGGYTF	TGTGCCAGCAGCGCTCAAGGAGGAGGCTACACCTTC
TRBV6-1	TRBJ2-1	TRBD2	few	CASSTSGGALYNEQFF	TGTGCCAGCAGCACTAGCGGGGGGGCCTTATACAATGAGCAGTTCTTC
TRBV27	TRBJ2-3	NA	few	CASSFNPPGVLITDTQYF	TGTGCCAGCAGTTTCAACCCACCAGGGGTCCTTATCACAGATACGCAGTATTTT
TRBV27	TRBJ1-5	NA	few	CASSPIRGDQPQHF	TGTGCCAGCAGCCCGATTAGGGGTGACCAGCCCCAGCATTTT
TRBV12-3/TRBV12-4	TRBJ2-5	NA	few	CASSLGGKGSQYF	TGTGCCAGCAGTTTAGGGGGCAAAGGGTCCCAGTACTTC
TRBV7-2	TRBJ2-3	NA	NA	CASSASVGVTDTQYF	TGTGCCAGCAGCGCTAGCGTAGGTGTAACAGATACGCAGTATTTT
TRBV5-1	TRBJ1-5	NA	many	CASSFSRDGLNQPQHF	TGCGCCAGCAGCTTCTCCCGGGACGGGCTCAATCAGCCCCAGCATTTT
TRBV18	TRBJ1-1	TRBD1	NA	CASSPRFRDREENTEAFF	TGTGCCAGCTCACCTCGCTTCCGGGACAGGGAAGAGAACACTGAAGCTTTCTTT
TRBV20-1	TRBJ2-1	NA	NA	CSARDITNEQFF	TGCAGTGCTAGAGATATAACCAATGAGCAGTTCTTC
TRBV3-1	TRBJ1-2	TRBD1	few	CASSQDRGQGAYGYTF	TGTGCCAGCAGCCAAGACCGAGGGCAGGGGGCGTATGGCTACACCTTC
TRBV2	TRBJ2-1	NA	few	CASVGNEQFF	TGTGCCAGCGTTGGCAATGAGCAGTTCTTC
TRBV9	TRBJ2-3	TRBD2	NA	CASSLIAGGPTDTQYF	TGTGCCAGCAGCCTCATAGCGGGAGGGCCCACAGATACGCAGTATTTT
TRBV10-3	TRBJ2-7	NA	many	CAISDSGTSIYEQYF	TGTGCCATCAGTGACTCCGGGACATCTATCTACGAGCAGTACTTC
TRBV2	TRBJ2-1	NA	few	CASSSTQVLSSYNEQFF	TGTGCCAGCAGTTCGACTCAGGTTCTTTCCTCCTACAATGAGCAGTTCTTC
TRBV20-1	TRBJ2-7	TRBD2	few	CSAAGDALPYEQYF	TGCAGTGCTGCGGGGGACGCCTTACCCTACGAGCAGTACTTC
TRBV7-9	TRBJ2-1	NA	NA	CASSLSGRSSYNEQFF	TGTGCCAGCAGCTTAAGCGGCCGGAGCTCCTACAATGAGCAGTTCTTC
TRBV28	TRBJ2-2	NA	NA	CASSNDREGLQTGELFF	TGTGCCAGCAGTAACGATCGTGAGGGACTGCAAACCGGGGAGCTGTTTTTT
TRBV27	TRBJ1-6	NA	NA	CASSQVASYNSPLHF	TGTGCCAGCAGCCAAGTGGCGTCCTATAATTCACCCCTCCACTTT
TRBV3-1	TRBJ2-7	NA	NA	CASSYNPGLPYEQYF	TGTGCCAGCAGCTACAACCCGGGACTCCCTTACGAGCAGTACTTC
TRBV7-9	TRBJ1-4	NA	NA	CASSLEGWGNYEKLFF	TGTGCCAGCAGCTTAGAAGGATGGGGAAACTATGAAAAACTGTTTTTT
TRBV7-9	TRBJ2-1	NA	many	CASSFSEESKNEQFF	TGTGCCAGCAGCTTCTCAGAGGAGAGTAAGAATGAGCAGTTCTTC
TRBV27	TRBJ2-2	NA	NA	CASSPTFRVSGRLTGELFF	TGTGCCAGCAGCCCTACCTTTAGAGTTAGCGGCAGATTGACCGGGGAGCTGTTTTTT
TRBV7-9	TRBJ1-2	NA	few	CASSPSGDYGYTF	TGTGCCAGCAGCCCCAGTGGTGACTATGGCTACACCTTC
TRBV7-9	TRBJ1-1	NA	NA	CASSSPDRSNTEAFF	TGTGCCAGCAGCTCACCGGACAGATCGAACACTGAAGCTTTCTTT
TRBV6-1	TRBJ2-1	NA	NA	CASSPGVKDPDEQFF	TGTGCCAGCAGTCCGGGGGTCAAGGACCCGGATGAGCAGTTCTTC
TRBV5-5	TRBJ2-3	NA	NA	CASSFLPRDTSTDTQYF	TGTGCCAGCAGCTTCCTGCCGCGGGACACCAGCACAGATACGCAGTATTTT
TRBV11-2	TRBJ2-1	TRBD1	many	CASSSGQSSNEQFF	TGTGCCAGCAGCTCGGGACAGTCCTCCAATGAGCAGTTCTTC
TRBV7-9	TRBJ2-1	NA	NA	CASSFRYLRDEQFF	TGTGCCAGCAGCTTTAGGTACCTTAGGGATGAGCAGTTCTTC
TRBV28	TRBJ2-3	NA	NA	CASSFQIPGTDTQYF	TGTGCCAGCAGTTTCCAGATCCCGGGGACAGATACGCAGTATTTT
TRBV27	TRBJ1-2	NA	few	CASHPGLNYGYTF	TGTGCCAGCCACCCCGGCCTCAACTATGGCTACACCTTC
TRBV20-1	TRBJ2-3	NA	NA	CSARLQGDTQYF	TGCAGTGCTAGGTTACAGGGCGATACGCAGTATTTT
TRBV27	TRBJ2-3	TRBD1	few	CASSQRDRHTDTQYF	TGTGCCAGCAGCCAAAGGGACAGACACACAGATACGCAGTATTTT
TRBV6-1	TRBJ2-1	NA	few	CASRDRVLGRSGNEQFF	TGTGCCAGCAGGGATCGCGTATTGGGGCGCTCGGGGAATGAGCAGTTCTTC
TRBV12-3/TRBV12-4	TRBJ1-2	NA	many	CASSLTATYGYTF	TGTGCCAGCAGCTTGACAGCTACCTATGGCTACACCTTC
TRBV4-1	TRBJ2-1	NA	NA	CASSQVVGSYNEQFF	TGCGCCAGCAGCCAAGTAGTCGGTTCCTACAATGAGCAGTTCTTC
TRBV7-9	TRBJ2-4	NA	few	CASSLGEGQLKNIQYF	TGTGCCAGCAGCTTAGGGGAGGGACAGCTAAAAAACATTCAGTACTTC
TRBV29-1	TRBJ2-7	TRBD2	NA	CSVEYPGTSAYEQYF	TGCAGCGTTGAATACCCCGGGACTAGCGCATACGAGCAGTACTTC
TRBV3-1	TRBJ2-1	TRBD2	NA	CASSQGTSTYNEQFF	TGTGCCAGCAGCCAAGGGACTAGCACTTACAATGAGCAGTTCTTC
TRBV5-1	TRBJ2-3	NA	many	CASSLESRSTDTQYF	TGCGCCAGCAGCTTGGAATCACGTAGCACAGATACGCAGTATTTT
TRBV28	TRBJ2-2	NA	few	CASSFRADNTGELFF	TGTGCCAGCAGTTTTAGAGCGGACAACACCGGGGAGCTGTTTTTT
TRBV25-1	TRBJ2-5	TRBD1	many	CASSPVTGGPETQYF	TGTGCCAGCAGTCCAGTGACAGGGGGACCGGAGACCCAGTACTTC
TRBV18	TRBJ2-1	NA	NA	CASSPLPFNEQFF	TGTGCCAGCTCACCGTTGCCCTTCAATGAGCAGTTCTTC
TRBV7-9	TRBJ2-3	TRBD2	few	CASSLVQRGDNTDTQYF	TGTGCCAGCAGCTTAGTCCAGCGGGGGGACAACACAGATACGCAGTATTTT
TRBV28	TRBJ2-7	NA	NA	CASSSAAGQLYF	TGTGCCAGCAGTTCCGCGGCGGGACAGCTGTACTTC
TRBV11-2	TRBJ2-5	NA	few	CASSLTGIGYQETQYF	TGTGCCAGCAGCTTAACGGGGATAGGGTACCAAGAGACCCAGTACTTC
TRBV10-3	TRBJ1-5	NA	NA	CAISESIGNQPQHF	TGTGCCATCAGTGAGTCGATTGGCAATCAGCCCCAGCATTTT
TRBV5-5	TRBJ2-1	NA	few	CASSLAWARSYNEQFF	TGTGCCAGCAGCCTTGCTTGGGCCCGCTCCTACAATGAGCAGTTCTTC
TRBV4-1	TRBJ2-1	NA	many	CASSKPVGLARNEQFF	TGCGCCAGCAGCAAGCCGGTTGGCCTAGCAAGGAATGAGCAGTTCTTC
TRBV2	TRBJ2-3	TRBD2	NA	CASTGGRTDTQYF	TGTGCCAGCACGGGGGGGCGCACAGATACGCAGTATTTT
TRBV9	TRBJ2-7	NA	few	CASSVDGEGYEQYF	TGTGCCAGCAGCGTAGATGGGGAAGGGTACGAGCAGTACTTC
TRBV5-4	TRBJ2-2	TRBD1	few	CASSSGTGSGELFF	TGTGCCAGCAGCTCAGGGACAGGGTCCGGGGAGCTGTTTTTT
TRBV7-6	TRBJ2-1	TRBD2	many	CASSLTSWGTRKVEQFF	TGTGCCAGCAGCTTAACCTCCTGGGGGACTAGGAAAGTGGAGCAGTTCTTC
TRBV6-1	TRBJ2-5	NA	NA	CASSEAGPGSYGETQYF	TGTGCCAGCAGTGAAGCTGGGCCAGGGTCCTATGGGGAGACCCAGTACTTC
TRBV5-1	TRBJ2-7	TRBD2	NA	CASSSPGLAGELTYEQYF	TGCGCCAGCAGCTCACCAGGACTAGCGGGAGAACTAACCTACGAGCAGTACTTC
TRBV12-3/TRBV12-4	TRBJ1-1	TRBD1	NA	CASRTGQGVNTEAFF	TGTGCCAGCAGAACGGGACAGGGGGTGAACACTGAAGCTTTCTTT
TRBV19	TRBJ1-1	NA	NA	CASSIWGELNTEAFF	TGTGCCAGTAGTATCTGGGGCGAATTGAACACTGAAGCTTTCTTT
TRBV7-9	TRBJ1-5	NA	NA	CASSLGTIGNQPQHF	TGTGCCAGCAGCTTAGGGACCATTGGCAATCAGCCCCAGCATTTT
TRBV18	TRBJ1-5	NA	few	CASSPRGPGSNQPQHF	TGTGCCAGCTCACCCCGGGGCCCCGGGAGCAATCAGCCCCAGCATTTT
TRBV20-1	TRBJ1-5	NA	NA	CSASYGDEGQPQHF	TGCAGTGCTAGTTATGGAGACGAGGGTCAGCCCCAGCATTTT